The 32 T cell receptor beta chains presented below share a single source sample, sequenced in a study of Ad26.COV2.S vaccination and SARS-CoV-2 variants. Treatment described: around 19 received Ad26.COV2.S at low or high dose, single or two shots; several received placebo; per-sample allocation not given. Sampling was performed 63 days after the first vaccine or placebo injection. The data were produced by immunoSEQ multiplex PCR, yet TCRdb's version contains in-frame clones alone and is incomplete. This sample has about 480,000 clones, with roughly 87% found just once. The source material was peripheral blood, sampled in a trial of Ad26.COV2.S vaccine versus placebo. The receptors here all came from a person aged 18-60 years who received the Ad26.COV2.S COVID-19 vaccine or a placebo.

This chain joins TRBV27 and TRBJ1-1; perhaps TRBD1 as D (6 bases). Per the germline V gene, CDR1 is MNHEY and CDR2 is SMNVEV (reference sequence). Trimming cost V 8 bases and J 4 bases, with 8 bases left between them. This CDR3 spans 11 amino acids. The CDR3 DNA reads TGTGCCAGCGCCAGGGGCACTGAAGCTTTCTTT. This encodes CASARGTEAFF.

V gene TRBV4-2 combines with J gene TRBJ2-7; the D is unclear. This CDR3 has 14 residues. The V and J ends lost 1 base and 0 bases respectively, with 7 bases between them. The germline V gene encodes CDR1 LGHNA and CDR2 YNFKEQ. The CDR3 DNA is TGTGCCAGCAGCCAAGGTCACAGCTCCTACGAGCAGTACTTC. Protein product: CASSQGHSSYEQYF.

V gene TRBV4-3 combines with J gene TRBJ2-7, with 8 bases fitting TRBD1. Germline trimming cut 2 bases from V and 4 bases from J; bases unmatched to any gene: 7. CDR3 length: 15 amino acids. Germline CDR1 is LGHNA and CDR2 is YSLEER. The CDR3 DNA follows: TGCGCCAGCAGCCAATCCCAGGGGGCCCTATACGAGCAGTACTTC. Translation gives CASSQSQGALYEQYF.

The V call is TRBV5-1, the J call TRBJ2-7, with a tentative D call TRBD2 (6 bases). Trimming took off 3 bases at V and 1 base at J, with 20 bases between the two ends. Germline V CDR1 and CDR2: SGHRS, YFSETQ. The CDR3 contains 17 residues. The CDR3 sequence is CASSSGQSGEASYEQYF. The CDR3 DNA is TGCGCCAGCAGCTCCGGCCAGTCGGGGGAGGCATCCTACGAGCAGTACTTC.

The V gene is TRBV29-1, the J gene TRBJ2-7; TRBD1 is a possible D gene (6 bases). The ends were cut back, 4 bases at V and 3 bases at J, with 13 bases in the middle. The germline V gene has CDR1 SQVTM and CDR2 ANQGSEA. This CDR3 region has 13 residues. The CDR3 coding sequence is TGCAGCGTTGGGTTTGGGGGCTTCTACGAGCAGTACTTC. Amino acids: CSVGFGGFYEQYF.

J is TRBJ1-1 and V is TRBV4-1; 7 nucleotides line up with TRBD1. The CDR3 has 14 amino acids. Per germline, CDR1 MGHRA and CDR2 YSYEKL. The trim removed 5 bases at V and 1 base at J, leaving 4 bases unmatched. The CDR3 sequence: CASSDRTGNTEAFF. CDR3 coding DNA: TGCGCCAGCAGCGACCGGACAGGGAACACTGAAGCTTTCTTT.

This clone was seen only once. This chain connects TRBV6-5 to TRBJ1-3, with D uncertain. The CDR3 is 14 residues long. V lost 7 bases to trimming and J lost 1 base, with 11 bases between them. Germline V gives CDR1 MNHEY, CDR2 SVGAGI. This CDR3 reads CASTAGTSGNTIYF. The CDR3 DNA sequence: TGTGCCAGCACTGCAGGAACTTCTGGAAACACCATATATTTT.

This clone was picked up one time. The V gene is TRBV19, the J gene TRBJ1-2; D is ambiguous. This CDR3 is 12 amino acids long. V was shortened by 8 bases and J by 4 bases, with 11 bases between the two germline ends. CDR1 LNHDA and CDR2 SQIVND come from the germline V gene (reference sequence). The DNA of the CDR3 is TGTGCCAGTTTCACACTCACCTATGGCTACACCTTC. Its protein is CASFTLTYGYTF. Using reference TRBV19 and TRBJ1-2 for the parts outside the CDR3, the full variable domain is DGGITQSPKYLFRKEGQNVTLSCEQNLNHDAMYWYRQDPGQGLRLIYYSQIVNDFQKGDIAEGYSVSREKKESFPLTVTSAQKNPTAFYLCASFTLTYGYTFGSGTRLTVV.

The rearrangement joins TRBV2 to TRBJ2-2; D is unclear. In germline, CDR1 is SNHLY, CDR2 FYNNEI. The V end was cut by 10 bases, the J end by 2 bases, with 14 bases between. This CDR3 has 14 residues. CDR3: CATSVNSNTGELFF. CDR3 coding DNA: TGTGCCACCTCGGTAAACAGCAACACCGGGGAGCTGTTTTTT.

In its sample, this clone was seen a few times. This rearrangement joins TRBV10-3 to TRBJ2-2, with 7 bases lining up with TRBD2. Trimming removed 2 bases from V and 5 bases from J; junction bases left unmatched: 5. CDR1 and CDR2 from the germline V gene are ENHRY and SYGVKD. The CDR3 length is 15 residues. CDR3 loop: CAISEAGVRTGELFF. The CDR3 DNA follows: TGTGCCATCAGTGAGGCGGGAGTTCGGACCGGGGAGCTGTTTTTT.

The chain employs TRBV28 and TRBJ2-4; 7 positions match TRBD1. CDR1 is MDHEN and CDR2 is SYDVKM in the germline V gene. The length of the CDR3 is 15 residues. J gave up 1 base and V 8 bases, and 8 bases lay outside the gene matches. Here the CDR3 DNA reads TGTGCCAGCGGCCCCGGACAGGCGGCCAAAAACATTCAGTACTTC. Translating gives CASGPGQAAKNIQYF.

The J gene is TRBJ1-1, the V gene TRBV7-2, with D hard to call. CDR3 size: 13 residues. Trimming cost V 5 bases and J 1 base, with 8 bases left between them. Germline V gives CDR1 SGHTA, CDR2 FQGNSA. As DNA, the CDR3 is TGTGCCAGCAGCCTAAGGGAGAACACTGAAGCTTTCTTT. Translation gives CASSLRENTEAFF.

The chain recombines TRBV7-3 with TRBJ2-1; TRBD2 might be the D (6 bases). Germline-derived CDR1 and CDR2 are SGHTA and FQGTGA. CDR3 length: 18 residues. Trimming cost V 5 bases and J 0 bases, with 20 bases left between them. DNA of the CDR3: TGTGCCAGCAGCCCCCTCGGGGTAGCGGTAAGCTCCTACAATGAGCAGTTCTTC. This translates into CASSPLGVAVSSYNEQFF.

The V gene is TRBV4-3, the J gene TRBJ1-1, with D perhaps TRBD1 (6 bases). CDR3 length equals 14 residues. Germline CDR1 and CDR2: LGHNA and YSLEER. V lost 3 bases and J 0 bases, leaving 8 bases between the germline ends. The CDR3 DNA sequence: TGCGCCAGCAGCCACAGGACAGTGAACACTGAAGCTTTCTTT. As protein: CASSHRTVNTEAFF.

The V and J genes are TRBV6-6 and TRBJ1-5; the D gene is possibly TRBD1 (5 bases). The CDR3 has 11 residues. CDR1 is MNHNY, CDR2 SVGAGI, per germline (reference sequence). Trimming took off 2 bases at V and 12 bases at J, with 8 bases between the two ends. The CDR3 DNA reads TGTGCCAGCAGTTACCTCGACAGCCAGCATTTT. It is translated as CASSYLDSQHF.

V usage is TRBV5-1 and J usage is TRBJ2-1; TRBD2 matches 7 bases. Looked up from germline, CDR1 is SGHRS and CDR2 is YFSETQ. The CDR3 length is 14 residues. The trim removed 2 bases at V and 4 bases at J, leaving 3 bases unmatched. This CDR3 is CASSLSGMYNEQFF. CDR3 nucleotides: TGCGCCAGCAGCTTAAGCGGGATGTACAATGAGCAGTTCTTC.

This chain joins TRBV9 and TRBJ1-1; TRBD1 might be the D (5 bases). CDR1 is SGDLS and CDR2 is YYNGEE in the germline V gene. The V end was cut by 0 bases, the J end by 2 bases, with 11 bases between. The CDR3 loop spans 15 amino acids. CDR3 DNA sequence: TGTGCCAGCAGCGTAGTGGCTGGGACCAACACTGAAGCTTTCTTT. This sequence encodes CASSVVAGTNTEAFF.

The CDR3 coding sequence is TGTGCCAGCAGCTTAGACAGCCCGCGAAATTCACCCCTCCACTTT. Its translation: CASSLDSPRNSPLHF. The V and J genes are TRBV7-9 and TRBJ1-6; D uncertain. Per germline, CDR1 SEHNR and CDR2 FQNEAQ (reference sequence). This CDR3 has 15 amino acids. V was shortened by 1 base and J by 7 bases, with 11 bases between the two germline ends.

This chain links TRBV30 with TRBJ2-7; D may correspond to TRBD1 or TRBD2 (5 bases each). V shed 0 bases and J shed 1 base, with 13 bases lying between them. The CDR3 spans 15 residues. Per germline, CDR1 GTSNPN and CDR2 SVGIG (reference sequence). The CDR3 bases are TGTGCCTGGAGTGTACGAGGGGCTTTTTCCTACGAGCAGTACTTC. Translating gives CAWSVRGAFSYEQYF. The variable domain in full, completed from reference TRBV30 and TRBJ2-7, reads SQTIHQWPATLVQPVGSPLSLECTVEGTSNPNLYWYRQAAGRGLQLLFYSVGIGQISSEVPQNLSASRPQDRQFILSSKKLLLSDSGFYLCAWSVRGAFSYEQYFGPGTRLTVT.

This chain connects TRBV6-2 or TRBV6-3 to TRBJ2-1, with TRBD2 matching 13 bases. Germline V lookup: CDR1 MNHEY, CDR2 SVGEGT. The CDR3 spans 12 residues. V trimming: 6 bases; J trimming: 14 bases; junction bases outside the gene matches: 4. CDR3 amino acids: CASSPGLAGKFF. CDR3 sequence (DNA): TGTGCCAGCAGCCCGGGACTAGCGGGAAAGTTCTTC.

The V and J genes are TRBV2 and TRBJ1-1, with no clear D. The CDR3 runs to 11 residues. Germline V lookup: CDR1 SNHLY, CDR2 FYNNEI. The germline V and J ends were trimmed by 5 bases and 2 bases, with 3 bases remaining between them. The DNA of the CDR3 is TGTGCCAGCAGTCTCAACACTGAAGCTTTCTTT. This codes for CASSLNTEAFF.

CDR3 region: CASSVRGQETQYF. Here the CDR3 DNA reads TGTGCCAGCAGTGTTCGGGGCCAAGAGACCCAGTACTTC. J is TRBJ2-5 and V is TRBV2; tentative D call: TRBD2 (5 bases). Looked up from germline, CDR1 is SNHLY and CDR2 is FYNNEI. V lost 4 bases, J lost 1 base, and 7 bases lay in between. The CDR3 has 13 residues. The complete variable domain, with remaining parts taken from reference TRBV2 and TRBJ2-5, reads EPEVTQTPSHQVTQMGQEVILRCVPISNHLYFYWYRQILGQKVEFLVSFYNNEISEKSEIFDDQFSVERPDGSNFTLKIRSTKLEDSAMYFCASSVRGQETQYFGPGTRLLVL.

The CDR3 DNA follows: TGTGCCAGCAGCCCCCCTACAGGGATTGGGGAGCTGTTTTTT. This translates into CASSPPTGIGELFF. The genes are TRBV3-1 (or the pseudogene TRBV3-2) and TRBJ2-2; possibly TRBD1 for D (6 bases). Looked up from germline, CDR1 is LGHDT and CDR2 is YNNKEL (reference sequence). The CDR3 covers 14 residues. Trimming took off 4 bases at V and 8 bases at J, with 14 bases between the two ends.

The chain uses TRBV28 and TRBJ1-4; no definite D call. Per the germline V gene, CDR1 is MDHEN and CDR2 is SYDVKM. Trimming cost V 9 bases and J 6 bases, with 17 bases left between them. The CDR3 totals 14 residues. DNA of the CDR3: TGTGCCAGTAATCCCTCCACCTCGGATGAAAAACTGTTTTTT. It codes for CASNPSTSDEKLFF.

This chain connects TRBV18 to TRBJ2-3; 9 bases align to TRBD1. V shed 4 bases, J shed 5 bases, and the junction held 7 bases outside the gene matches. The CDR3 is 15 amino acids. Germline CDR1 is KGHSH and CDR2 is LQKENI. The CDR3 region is CASSRKQGAGDTQYF. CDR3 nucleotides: TGTGCCAGCTCACGAAAACAGGGGGCGGGAGATACGCAGTATTTT.

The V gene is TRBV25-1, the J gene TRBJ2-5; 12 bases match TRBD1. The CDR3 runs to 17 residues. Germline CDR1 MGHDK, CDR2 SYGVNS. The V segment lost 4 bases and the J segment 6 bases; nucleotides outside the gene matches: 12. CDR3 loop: CASSGQSGTGGAQTQYF. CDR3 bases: TGTGCCAGCAGTGGCCAATCCGGGACAGGGGGCGCACAGACCCAGTACTTC.

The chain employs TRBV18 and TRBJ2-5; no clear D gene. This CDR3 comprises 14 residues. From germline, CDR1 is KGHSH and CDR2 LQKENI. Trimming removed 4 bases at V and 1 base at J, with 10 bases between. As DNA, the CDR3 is TGTGCCAGCTCACGAGCAGGCATCCAAGAGACCCAGTACTTC. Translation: CASSRAGIQETQYF.

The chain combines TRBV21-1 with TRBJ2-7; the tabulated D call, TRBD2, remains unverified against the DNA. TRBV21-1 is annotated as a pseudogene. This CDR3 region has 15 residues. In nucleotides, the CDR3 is TGTGCCAGCAGCCTTAAAAAATCGAGCTCCTACGAGCAGTACTTC. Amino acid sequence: CASSLKKSSSYEQYF.

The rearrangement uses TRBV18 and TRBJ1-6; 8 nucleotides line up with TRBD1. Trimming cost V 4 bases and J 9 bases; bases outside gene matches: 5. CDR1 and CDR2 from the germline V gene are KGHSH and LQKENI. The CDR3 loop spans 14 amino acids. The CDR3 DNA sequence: TGTGCCAGCTCACAGGACAGGGTGCGTTCACCCCTCCACTTT. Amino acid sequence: CASSQDRVRSPLHF.

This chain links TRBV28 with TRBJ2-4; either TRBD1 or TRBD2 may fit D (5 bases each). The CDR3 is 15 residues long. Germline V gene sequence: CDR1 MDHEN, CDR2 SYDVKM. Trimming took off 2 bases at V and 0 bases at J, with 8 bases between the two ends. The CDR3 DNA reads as TGTGCCAGCAGTTTACCGGGGACAGCCAAAAACATTCAGTACTTC. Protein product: CASSLPGTAKNIQYF.

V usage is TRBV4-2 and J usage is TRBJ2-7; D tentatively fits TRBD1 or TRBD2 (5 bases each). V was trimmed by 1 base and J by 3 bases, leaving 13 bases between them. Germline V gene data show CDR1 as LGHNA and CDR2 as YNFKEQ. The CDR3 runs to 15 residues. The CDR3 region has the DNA TGTGCCAGCAGCCAAGGCCCGGGACCAGACTACGAGCAGTACTTC. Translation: CASSQGPGPDYEQYF.

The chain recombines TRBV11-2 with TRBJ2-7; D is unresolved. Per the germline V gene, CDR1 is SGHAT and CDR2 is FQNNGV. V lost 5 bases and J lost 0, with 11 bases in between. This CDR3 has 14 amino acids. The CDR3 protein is CASSPDLSSYEQYF. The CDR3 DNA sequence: TGTGCCAGCAGCCCAGACTTGAGCTCCTACGAGCAGTACTTC.